Described below is a single T cell receptor beta chain sequence and its context. This entry comes from a study of blood T cell repertoires in COVID-19. Sequencing used immunoSEQ multiplex PCR; TCRdb keeps in-frame clones, though not all of them. This table has 220,000 or so clones, roughly 80% appearing once. The TCR comes from a woman aged 35 to 49 with acute COVID-19. Input material: PBMCs or T cells enriched from blood (not recorded which).

The CDR3 reads CASSWTANIVSTDTQYF. CDR3 bases: TGTGCCAGTAGTTGGACAGCTAATATAGTGTCCACAGATACGCAGTATTTT. The chain links TRBV19 to TRBJ2-3; D possibly corresponds to TRBD1 (6 bases). Trimming removed 5 bases from V and 2 bases from J, with 20 bases in between. Germline V gene sequence: CDR1 LNHDA, CDR2 SQIVND (reference sequence). This CDR3 comprises 17 residues.